These 16 T cell receptor beta chains were sequenced from one sample in a study of OX40 agonist ivuxolimab in advanced cancers. Clones were sequenced by immunoSEQ multiplex PCR, and TCRdb holds only the in-frame ones, with some missing. The sample shows nearly 85,000 clones, 83% of them seen only once. The sample was CD4+ or CD8+ T cells sorted from blood, taken in a trial of the OX40 agonist ivuxolimab. The receptors stem from an adult with an advanced solid tumor such as melanoma, head and neck, liver or kidney cancer.

V gene TRBV7-9 combines with J gene TRBJ1-4, with unresolved D. The V end lost 5 bases, the J end lost 1 base, and 11 bases lay between the germline ends. The CDR3 consists of 15 residues. Looked up from germline, CDR1 is SEHNR and CDR2 is FQNEAQ (reference sequence). CDR3 DNA: TGTGCCAGCAGCCCCAACTACCGAACTAATGAAAAACTGTTTTTT. It translates to CASSPNYRTNEKLFF. Together with reference TRBV7-9 and TRBJ1-4, the CDR3 gives the full variable domain: DTGVSQNPRHKITKRGQNVTFRCDPISEHNRLYWYRQTLGQGPEFLTYFQNEAQLEKSRLLSDRFSAERPKGSFSTLEIQRTEQGDSAMYLCASSPNYRTNEKLFFGSGTQLSVL.

The chain recombines TRBV4-2 with TRBJ1-3; TRBD1 is a possible D gene (5 bases). CDR3 length equals 14 residues. Trimming stripped 5 bases from V and 8 bases from J, with 16 bases between. Germline V gene sequence: CDR1 LGHNA, CDR2 YNFKEQ. CDR3 protein: CASSISTVGDTIYF. The CDR3 coding sequence is TGTGCCAGCAGCATCTCGACGGTAGGGGACACCATATATTTT.

This clone was observed a single time. The chain employs TRBV7-3 and TRBJ2-5; perhaps TRBD1 as D (5 bases). This CDR3 spans 17 amino acids. Germline values: CDR1 SGHTA, CDR2 FQGTGA. The V gene lost 2 bases and the J gene lost 4 bases, with 20 bases spanning the gap. CDR3 DNA: TGTGCCAGCAGCTTAGGTGTGGTACCCCCCAGGGCAGAGACCCAGTACTTC. Amino acid sequence: CASSLGVVPPRAETQYF. The full variable domain, in which reference TRBV7-3 and TRBJ2-5 provide the parts outside the CDR3, is GAGVSQTPSNKVTEKGKYVELRCDPISGHTALYWYRQSLGQGPEFLIYFQGTGAADDSGLPNDRFFAVRPEGSVSTLKIQRTERGDSAVYLCASSLGVVPPRAETQYFGPGTRLLVL.

The chain couples TRBV5-6 to TRBJ2-7; tentative D call: TRBD1 (5 bases). CDR3 length equals 15 residues. V lost 2 bases, J lost 1 base, and 13 bases lay in between. Germline V gene lookup returns CDR1 SGHDT and CDR2 YYEEEE. CDR3 protein: CASSFEGHRSYEQYF. CDR3 coding DNA: TGTGCCAGCAGCTTTGAAGGACACCGGTCCTACGAGCAGTACTTC.

In its sample, this clone was seen a few times. The V call is TRBV19, the J call TRBJ1-2; D gene unclear. This CDR3 is 14 amino acids long. Germline V gives CDR1 LNHDA, CDR2 SQIVND (reference sequence). Trimming stripped 4 bases from V and 7 bases from J, with 16 bases between. Written as DNA, the CDR3 is TGTGCCAGTAGTAGGCAGGCTCGTGGAAGTGGCTACACCTTC. Translating it yields CASSRQARGSGYTF.

This rearrangement joins TRBV19 to TRBJ2-7; TRBD2 matches 9 bases. The CDR3 is 14 residues long. CDR1 is LNHDA and CDR2 is SQIVND in the germline V gene (reference sequence). V lost 3 bases to trimming and J lost 2 bases; unmatched junction nucleotides: 2. The CDR3 sequence is CASSMASGTYEQYF. In nucleotides, the CDR3 is TGTGCCAGTAGTATGGCTAGCGGGACCTACGAGCAGTACTTC.

This chain connects TRBV2 to TRBJ1-5; weak D call: TRBD1 (5 bases). Germline V gene lookup returns CDR1 SNHLY and CDR2 FYNNEI. CDR3 length: 15 residues. Between the trimmed V and J ends, which lost 3 bases and 0 bases, there was a span of 9 bases. The CDR3 loop reads CASSEGEISNQPQHF. The DNA for the CDR3 is TGTGCCAGCAGTGAGGGGGAGATTAGCAATCAGCCCCAGCATTTT.

This chain uses TRBV18 with TRBJ1-1, with D perhaps matching TRBD1 (6 bases). CDR1 is KGHSH and CDR2 is LQKENI in the germline V gene. V gave up 2 bases and J gave up 4 bases, with 11 bases separating them. CDR3 length: 14 amino acids. CDR3 nucleotide sequence: TGTGCCAGCTCACCAGGTATACAGGGCACTGAAGCTTTCTTT. It codes for CASSPGIQGTEAFF.

Of note for this clone: At one end the junction does not follow the germline gene, possibly because of a read error. V gene TRBV27 combines with J gene TRBJ2-7; D possibly corresponds to TRBD2 (5 bases). There are 13 residues in the CDR3. Germline loops: CDR1 MNHEY, CDR2 SMNVEV (reference sequence). The CDR3 DNA reads TGTGCCAGCAGCCCCGGAGGCTCCCACGAGCAGTACTTC. Translated: CASSPGGSHEQYF.

This clone was picked up one time. The J gene is TRBJ2-1, the V gene TRBV5-1, with 9 bases lining up with TRBD1. V lost 4 bases and J lost 4; bases outside the gene matches: 21. Germline CDR1 SGHRS, CDR2 YFSETQ. The CDR3 has 20 amino acids. CDR3 DNA: TGCGCCAGCAGCACCAAGCCGGGACAGGGATTAAGTGGAACGTACAATGAGCAGTTCTTC. This gives the protein CASSTKPGQGLSGTYNEQFF.

This clone was observed once. The gene calls are TRBV10-3 and TRBJ2-7; tentatively, D is TRBD1 (5 bases). There are 14 residues in the CDR3. Germline V gives CDR1 ENHRY, CDR2 SYGVKD. V was trimmed by 0 bases and J by 7 bases, leaving 13 bases between them. This chain's CDR3 is CAISESNAGLEQYF. The DNA of the CDR3 is TGTGCCATCAGTGAGTCGAACGCAGGGCTTGAGCAGTACTTC.

This rearrangement joins TRBV5-1 to TRBJ2-1, with 15 bases matching TRBD2. There are 18 residues in the CDR3. V gave up 0 bases and J gave up 5 bases; unmatched junction bases: 6. Germline V CDR1 and CDR2: SGHRS, YFSETQ. The CDR3 sequence is CASSLVGTSGGTDNEQFF. Here the CDR3 DNA reads TGCGCCAGCAGCTTGGTAGGGACTAGCGGGGGGACCGACAATGAGCAGTTCTTC. Full variable domain (outside the CDR3, taken from reference TRBV5-1 and TRBJ2-1): KAGVTQTPRYLIKTRGQQVTLSCSPISGHRSVSWYQQTPGQGLQFLFEYFSETQRNKGNFPGRFSGRQFSNSRSEMNVSTLELGDSALYLCASSLVGTSGGTDNEQFFGPGTRLTVL.

The chain combines TRBV19 with TRBJ1-2, with D maybe TRBD1 (5 bases). Trimming shortened V by 5 bases and J by 5 bases, and 12 bases separated the two germline ends. Germline V lookup: CDR1 LNHDA, CDR2 SQIVND (reference sequence). The CDR3 is made up of 13 amino acids. CDR3 residues: CASSGGGRYGYTF. Here the CDR3 DNA reads TGTGCCAGTAGTGGCGGGGGTCGGTATGGCTACACCTTC.

The chain uses TRBV11-2 and TRBJ2-1, with TRBD2 identical over 12 bases. V shed 1 base and J 14 bases; nucleotides not matched to a gene: 6. CDR1 is SGHAT, CDR2 FQNNGV, per germline. CDR3 length: 14 residues. The CDR3 DNA follows: TGTGCCAGCAGCTTAGGAGGACTAGCGGGGTGGGAGTTCTTC. It yields the protein CASSLGGLAGWEFF.

V and J are TRBV7-2 and TRBJ1-4; 10 positions match TRBD1. V trimming: 5 bases; J trimming: 1 base; junction bases outside the gene matches: 4. This CDR3 has 16 residues. Germline CDR1 and CDR2: SGHTA and FQGNSA. The CDR3 DNA reads as TGTGCCAGCAGCCGCCGGACAGGGGGAACTAATGAAAAACTGTTTTTT. It codes for CASSRRTGGTNEKLFF. The variable domain in full, completed from reference TRBV7-2 and TRBJ1-4, reads GAGVSQSPSNKVTEKGKDVELRCDPISGHTALYWYRQSLGQGLEFLIYFQGNSAPDKSGLPSDRFSAERTGGSVSTLTIQRTQQEDSAVYLCASSRRTGGTNEKLFFGSGTQLSVL.

V is TRBV7-2 and J is TRBJ1-6; D call uncertain. Between the trimmed V and J ends, which lost 5 bases and 4 bases, there was a span of 6 bases. The CDR3 consists of 13 residues. Germline V gene data show CDR1 as SGHTA and CDR2 as FQGNSA. CDR3 sequence (DNA): TGTGCCAGCAGCCGACGATATAATTCACCCCTCCACTTT. This sequence encodes CASSRRYNSPLHF.